This section outlines one T cell receptor (beta chain) sequence together with its context. This sample was taken from a study of blood T cell repertoires in COVID-19. Across the study: Specimens from acute and convalescent COVID-19 originated in the United States, Italy and Spain.

In the original workflow: Reference gene primer amplification gave nucleated cell count estimates. The data were produced by immunoSEQ multiplex PCR, yet TCRdb's version contains in-frame clones alone and is incomplete. V and J calls and clone size are those listed in that table; D and trimming were worked out from the DNA. The table includes fewer than 350,000 clones, around 90% detected once. V lost 7 bases and J lost 0, with 13 bases in between. CDR1 and CDR2 (germline): MNHEY, SVGAGI. The CDR3 is 15 amino acids. The age range of participants was roughly 18 to 90 years, with residence in some 25 US areas.

The receptor was isolated from a woman in her 40s with acute COVID-19. The rearrangement joins TRBV6-5 to TRBJ1-3; D not certain. Material: PBMCs or T cells enriched from blood (not recorded which). The DNA of the CDR3 is TGTGCCAGCACCCGGGAAGGGTACTCTGGAAACACCATATATTTT. This encodes CASTREGYSGNTIYF.